This T cell receptor (beta chain) was identified during a study of Graves' ophthalmopathy and Graves' hyperthyroidism. Study summary: Peripheral blood was collected at initial diagnosis, before any treatment.

The V end lost 5 bases, the J end lost 0 bases, and 13 bases lay between the germline ends. Germline values: CDR1 SGHVS, CDR2 FNYEAQ. There are 15 residues in the CDR3. Other autoimmune diseases, uncontrolled infections, pregnancy or lactation led to the exclusion of patients. As the template, RNA transcripts were used to amplify TCR beta CDR3 regions. Amplification began with first-round RT-PCR using HTBI primers, then second-round multiplex PCR was performed. TCRdb re-called the multiplex PCR reads through MiXCR, storing one row per CDR3 protein. The sample shows some 170,000 distinct CDR3 sequences, about two fifths of them seen only once.

The sequencing sample was made of peripheral blood. This rearrangement joins TRBV7-6 to TRBJ1-1; D unresolved. The receptor's source is a young man with Graves' ophthalmopathy. Here the CDR3 reads CASSPVKSLNTEAFF. For the CDR3, the DNA is TGTGCCAGCAGCCCAGTAAAAAGCTTGAACACTGAAGCTTTCTTT. Together with reference TRBV7-6 and TRBJ1-1, the CDR3 gives the full variable domain: GAGVSQSPRYKVTKRGQDVALRCDPISGHVSLYWYRQALGQGPEFLTYFNYEAQQDKSGLPNDRFSAERPEGSISTLTIQRTEQRDSAMYRCASSPVKSLNTEAFFGQGTRLTVV.